This TCR beta chain came from a study of human T cells and chemical hapten exposure. Unique molecular identifiers were linked by the library to individual cDNA molecules. Authors' processing steps: Per sample, the median was about 88,000 TCRs, with values from approximately 25,000 to 650,000. TCRdb re-called the RACE reads through MiXCR, storing one row per CDR3 protein. None of the V and J calls come from the authors' own analysis; TCRdb made them. Of 130,000 or so distinct CDR3 sequences detected, approximately 9.1% appear once; the ten largest clones hold around 1.7%. Study outcomes and limitations: DPC sensitization produced no change in TCRs with frequency above 1 in 1000.

This sample's time point: healthy volunteer bleed at 2 weeks. Whole blood, unfractionated, served as the material for total RNA extraction. Note on this clonotype: Its target is unknown.

V shed 2 bases and J shed 2 bases, with 15 bases lying between them. CDR1 MNHEY and CDR2 SMNVEV come from the germline V gene (reference sequence). The CDR3 has 16 amino acids. The gene calls are TRBV27 and TRBJ1-1, with D possibly matching TRBD1 (6 bases). This TCR derives from a male donor in good health. Some clones in this sample may be carry-over from other donors' samples. The sample taken for sequencing was whole blood. Written as DNA, the CDR3 is TGTGCCAGCAGTTTAAAGACAGGTAATCTAAACACTGAAGCTTTCTTT. Translation gives CASSLKTGNLNTEAFF.